A selection of T cell receptor beta chains follows, all from one sample in a study of CD4+ T cells in melanoma. The table came from immunoSEQ multiplex PCR; TCRdb's copy has only in-frame clones and leaves some out. The table lists tens of thousands of clones, more than 60% of them singletons. What was sequenced was tumor tissue. These TCRs come from a human donor with melanoma. The CDR3 runs from the conserved cysteine through the conserved F or W. The D gene is left open where the match is weak. The size of a clone is reported for some rows only, either as once, few or many, or as a class for expanded clones.

>TRBD2|TRBJ2-7|NA|TRBV4-2|14
TGTGCCAGCAGCCGGGGACTAGCTGAAGACGAGCAGTACTTC
CASSRGLAEDEQYF
>TRBD1|TRBJ1-3|NA|TRBV7-2|16
TGTGCCAGCAGGGACAGGGTGTCGGGCTCTGGAAACACCATATATTTT
CASRDRVSGSGNTIYF
>NA|TRBJ2-7|NA|TRBV20-1|10
TGCAGTGCTAGAGGATGGGAGCAGTACTTC
CSARGWEQYF
>NA|TRBJ2-7|few|TRBV7-2|14
TGTGCCAGCAGCCGGCCGGCAGGGGCGGACGAGCAGTACTTC
CASSRPAGADEQYF
>NA|TRBJ2-1|NA|TRBV27|13
TGTGCCAGCAGTCCGGACAGTTACAATGAGCAGTTCTTC
CASSPDSYNEQFF
>TRBD2|TRBJ2-7|NA|TRBV11-2|17
TGTGCCAGCAGCTGGGGGGGTTATACCTCCATTTCCTACGAGCAGTACTTC
CASSWGGYTSISYEQYF
>TRBD2|TRBJ2-5|many|TRBV5-1|15
TGCGCCAGCAGCTTTATCTTGCGGGAGGGAGAGACCCAGTACTTC
CASSFILREGETQYF
>NA|TRBJ1-2|few|TRBV29-1|15
TGCAGCGTTGAAGATCTTCGGGAGACGGTCTATGGCTACACCTTC
CSVEDLRETVYGYTF
>NA|TRBJ2-1|few|TRBV7-8|15
TGTGCCAGCAGCTTTACCGGGACTGAGTACAATGAGCAGTTCTTC
CASSFTGTEYNEQFF
>TRBD2|TRBJ2-3|NA|TRBV10-3|14
TGTGCCATCAGCCTGGGAGGGTCTACAGATACGCAGTATTTT
CAISLGGSTDTQYF
>TRBD1|TRBJ2-1|NA|TRBV14|17
TGTGCCAGCAGCCAAGGGCCGGACAGGGTATCCTACAATGAGCAGTTCTTC
CASSQGPDRVSYNEQFF
>NA|TRBJ2-7|NA|TRBV28|12
TGTGCCAGCAGCCAAGACAGCGAGGGGCAGTACTTC
CASSQDSEGQYF
>NA|TRBJ2-3|NA|TRBV7-9|12
TGTGCCAGCAGCTTTGACGAGGATACGCAGTATTTT
CASSFDEDTQYF
>NA|TRBJ1-5|NA|TRBV25-1|13
TGTGCCAGCAGTGAATACGTAGGCTCGCCCCAGCATTTT
CASSEYVGSPQHF
>TRBD1|TRBJ1-4|NA|TRBV4-1|16
TGCGCCAGCAGCCAAGATCGAACAGGGGTTTATGAAAAACTGTTTTTT
CASSQDRTGVYEKLFF
>NA|TRBJ1-5|few|TRBV28|14
TGTGCCAGCAGCTCTAACAGGGTACAGCAGCCCCAGCATTTT
CASSSNRVQQPQHF
>NA|TRBJ2-7|NA|TRBV30|12
TGTGCCTGTCAGGTTAGCGCCTACGAGCAGTACTTC
CACQVSAYEQYF
>NA|TRBJ1-3|NA|TRBV15|16
TGTGCCACCAGCAACCGCCAGGGAGGTATTAGGAACACCATATATTTT
CATSNRQGGIRNTIYF
>NA|TRBJ2-3|NA|TRBV5-5|15
TGTGCCAGCGACGCCGGGACACCTATCGGGTATACGCAGTATTTT
CASDAGTPIGYTQYF
>NA|TRBJ1-3|NA|TRBV5-1|14
TGCGCCAGCAGCTTAACAGGGTCTGGAAACACCATATATTTT
CASSLTGSGNTIYF
>NA|TRBJ1-6|NA|TRBV21-1|14
TGTGCCAGCAGCAAAGAGTTCCCGAGGGCACCCCTCCACTTT
CASSKEFPRAPLHF
>NA|TRBJ1-2|once|TRBV4-2|14
TGTGCCAGCAGCCAAGATGTCCCGGGGAGGTACTACACCTTC
CASSQDVPGRYYTF
>NA|TRBJ2-7|medium-sized|TRBV2|13
TGTGCCAGCAGACCGGGGCAGAACTACGAGCAGTACTTC
CASRPGQNYEQYF
>NA|TRBJ2-3|NA|TRBV18|16
TGTGCCAGCTCACCCAGCAGGGCTGGGAGCACAGATACGCAGTATTTT
CASSPSRAGSTDTQYF
>NA|TRBJ1-2|many|TRBV6-6|14
TGTGCCAGCAGTTACCCCCAGCCGACCTATGGCTACACCTTC
CASSYPQPTYGYTF
>NA|TRBJ1-5|NA|TRBV5-6|15
TGTGCCAGCAGCTTGGTAGGGGACTCAAGACAGCCCCAGCATTTT
CASSLVGDSRQPQHF
>NA|TRBJ2-7|NA|TRBV9|16
TGTGCCAGCAGCGCCTTACAGGGTATACTAGGCGACGAGCAGTACTTC
CASSALQGILGDEQYF
>NA|TRBJ2-7|NA|TRBV9|14
TGTGCCAGCAGCGTAGGGGCCCCCTCTCGCGAGCAGTACTTC
CASSVGAPSREQYF
>NA|TRBJ1-1|NA|TRBV6-5|14
TGTGCCAGCACCTATGGGGGCTGGGACACTGAAGCTTTCTTT
CASTYGGWDTEAFF
>TRBD1|TRBJ1-2|few|TRBV15|17
TGTGCCACCAGCAGAGACCTAACAGGGGACCCCAACTATGGCTACACCTTC
CATSRDLTGDPNYGYTF
>NA|TRBJ2-7|NA|TRBV27|12
TGTGCCAGCAGTTTGGACGGATACGAGCAGTACTTC
CASSLDGYEQYF
>TRBD2|TRBJ2-7|NA|TRBV19|15
TGTGCCAGTAGTATGGGAGCGGGAGCTACCTACGAGCAGTACTTC
CASSMGAGATYEQYF
>TRBD1|TRBJ1-2|NA|TRBV6-5|14
TGTGCCAGCAGTTACGACAGGGGTAACTATGGCTACACCTTC
CASSYDRGNYGYTF
>TRBD1|TRBJ1-1|NA|TRBV23-1|14
TGCGCCAGCAGATTTAACAGGGGGCGAATTGAAGCTTTCTTT
CASRFNRGRIEAFF
>NA|TRBJ2-2|few|TRBV27|14
TGTGCCAGCAGACGGGGATCACCCACCGGGGAGCTGTTTTTT
CASRRGSPTGELFF
>NA|TRBJ2-5|NA|TRBV5-1|12
TGCGCCAGCAGCCCCGGCGGGGAGACCCAGTACTTC
CASSPGGETQYF
>NA|TRBJ1-1|NA|TRBV19|13
TGTGCCAGTAGAGACCCCCAGGGGACTGAAGCTTTCTTT
CASRDPQGTEAFF
>NA|TRBJ2-1|NA|TRBV7-3|14
TGTGCCAGCAGCTTACATGGGGGTCAGTATGAGCAGTTCTTC
CASSLHGGQYEQFF
>TRBD1|TRBJ2-1|NA|TRBV5-4|14
TGTGCCAGCAGCTTGGGACAGGGGTACAATGAGCAGTTCTTC
CASSLGQGYNEQFF
>NA|TRBJ2-1|NA|TRBV6-6|13
TGTGCCAGCAGCCAAACAGGCTACAATGAGCAGTTCTTC
CASSQTGYNEQFF
>NA|TRBJ1-5|NA|TRBV19|13
TGTGCCACCAACCGACACTACGATCAGCCCCAGCATTTT
CATNRHYDQPQHF
>TRBD1|TRBJ1-6|NA|TRBV30|14
TGTGCCTGGACAGGGGGCTCCTATAATTCACCCCTCCACTTT
CAWTGGSYNSPLHF
>NA|TRBJ1-2|many|TRBV30|14
TGTGCCTGGAAGTTAACAGGGTGGGACTATGGCTACACCTTC
CAWKLTGWDYGYTF
>NA|TRBJ2-7|NA|TRBV6-6|14
TGTGCCAGCAGTTCAGTCCCAGGGGACTACGAGCAGTACTTC
CASSSVPGDYEQYF
>NA|TRBJ2-6|NA|TRBV2|15
TGTGCCAGCGGGAAGACAGACTCTGGGGCCAACGTCCTGACTTTC
CASGKTDSGANVLTF
>NA|TRBJ1-1|NA|TRBV28|12
TGTGCCAGCGAGTTTAGGACGGGTGGTGCTTTCTTT
CASEFRTGGAFF
>NA|TRBJ2-5|NA|TRBV30|12
TGTGCCTGGAATCCCTGGGAGGAGACCCAGTACTTC
CAWNPWEETQYF
>NA|TRBJ1-2|NA|TRBV10-2|15
TGCGCCAGCAGTGACCCAGAGGGACATCGCTATGGCTACACCTTC
CASSDPEGHRYGYTF
>NA|TRBJ2-1|NA|TRBV9|14
TGTGCCAGCAGTACAGGAACCTCCTACAATGAGCAGTTCTTC
CASSTGTSYNEQFF
>TRBD1|TRBJ2-1|NA|TRBV11-2|17
TGTGCCAGCAGCTTAATTCGGGGGACAGGGAGGTTAAGTGAGCAGTTCTTC
CASSLIRGTGRLSEQFF
>TRBD2|TRBJ2-2|few|TRBV7-3|16
TGTGCCAGCAGCCACACTAGCGGTCTCGCCACCGGGGAGCTGTTTTTT
CASSHTSGLATGELFF
>NA|TRBJ2-2|NA|TRBV5-1|13
TGCGCCAGCAGCGCGTGGGGGGACCGGGAGCTGTTTTTT
CASSAWGDRELFF
>NA|TRBJ2-1|NA|TRBV30|11
TGTGCCTGGAGGTCTAAAGCTGAGCAGTTCTTC
CAWRSKAEQFF
>NA|TRBJ2-7|NA|TRBV6-6|15
TGTGCCAGCAGTTACTCGATTAGTAGGGAGTACGAGCAGTACTTC
CASSYSISREYEQYF